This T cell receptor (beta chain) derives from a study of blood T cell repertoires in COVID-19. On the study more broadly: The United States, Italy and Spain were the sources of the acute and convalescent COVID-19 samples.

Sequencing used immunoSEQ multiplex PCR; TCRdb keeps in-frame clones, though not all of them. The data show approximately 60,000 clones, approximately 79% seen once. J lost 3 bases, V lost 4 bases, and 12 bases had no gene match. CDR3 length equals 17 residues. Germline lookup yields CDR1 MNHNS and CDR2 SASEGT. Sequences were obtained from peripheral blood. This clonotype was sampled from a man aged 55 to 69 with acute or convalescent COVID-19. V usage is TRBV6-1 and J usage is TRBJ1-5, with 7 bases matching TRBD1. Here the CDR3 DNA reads TGTGCCAGCAGTGGACGAGAGGGACAGCTTTTCAATCAGCCCCAGCATTTT. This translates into CASSGREGQLFNQPQHF.